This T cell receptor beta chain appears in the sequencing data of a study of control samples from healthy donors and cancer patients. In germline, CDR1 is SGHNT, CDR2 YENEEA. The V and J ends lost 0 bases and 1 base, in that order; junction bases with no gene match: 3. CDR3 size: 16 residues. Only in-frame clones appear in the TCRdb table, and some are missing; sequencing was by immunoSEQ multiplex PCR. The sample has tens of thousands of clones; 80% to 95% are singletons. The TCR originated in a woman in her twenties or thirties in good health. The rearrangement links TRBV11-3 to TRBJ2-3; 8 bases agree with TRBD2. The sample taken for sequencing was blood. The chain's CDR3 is CASSLDRAGGTDTQYF. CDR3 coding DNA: TGTGCCAGCAGCTTAGATCGAGCGGGGGGCACAGATACGCAGTATTTT.